The sample holds many counts of the clone carrying this T cell receptor (beta chain). No antigen is known for it. This record comes from a study of neurological immune-mediated disorders. The overall study: Relapsing-remitting disease was seen in most of the 34 multiple sclerosis patients, and secondary progressive disease was seen in 3.

Study results and limitations: The absence of shared CDR3 amino acid sequences among expanded clones across subjects suggests private repertoires in all groups. When grouped phylogenetically, the repertoires of 18 of the 34 multiple sclerosis patients fell together in one related-CDR3 cluster, which is a possible signature.

Germline values: CDR1 LGHNA, CDR2 YSLEER. The CDR3 runs 14 residues. The germline V and J ends were trimmed by 1 base and 1 base, with 4 bases remaining between them. Using its own MiXCR run on the 5' RACE reads, TCRdb lists one record per CDR3 protein. This sample yields under 60,000 distinct CDR3 sequences, of which just under 6% are seen a single time; less than 1.5% belongs to the top ten. The study built sorted libraries from fewer than 1.3 million CD4+ or CD8+ T cells. The chain is built from TRBV4-3 and TRBJ2-2; D ambiguous. The sample consisted of CD4+ T cells from blood. This sequence originates from a woman aged 18-29 years with multiple sclerosis. CDR3: CASSQGQNTGELFF. The CDR3 bases are TGCGCCAGCAGCCAAGGACAGAACACCGGGGAGCTGTTTTTT.